This T cell receptor (beta chain) was recorded in a study of blood T cell repertoires in COVID-19. CDR3 length equals 13 residues. The germline CDR1 and CDR2 sequences are SGHTA and FQGTGA. Trimming left V 1 base short and J 5 bases short, with 6 bases between. This clone has a handful of counts. Method: immunoSEQ multiplex PCR; TCRdb's copy keeps in-frame clones and lacks some. The sample yields 240,000 or so clones, around 89% seen once. V gene TRBV7-3 combines with J gene TRBJ2-1, with TRBD1 as a possible D gene (5 bases). The sequencing sample was made of PBMCs or T cells enriched from blood (not recorded which). The receptor's source is a man over 45 who had been exposed to COVID-19. The CDR3 sequence is CASSLIRDNEQFF. In DNA form, the CDR3 reads TGTGCCAGCAGCTTAATCAGGGACAATGAGCAGTTCTTC.